One sample yielded the 5 T cell receptor beta chains listed below, sequenced in a study of regulatory T cells in long-lasting Graves disease. Arm-PCR of CDR3 regions and iRepertoire HTBI primers were used to build TCR beta libraries. Each CDR3 protein gets one entry after TCRdb re-called the multiplex PCR reads with MiXCR. Of 200,000 to 250,000 distinct CDR3 sequences in the sample, around 17% are singletons; the top ten hold approximately 24%. The time point is: newly diagnosed GD, antithyroid drugs for less than 3 months. Extracted PBMC RNA gave rise to the TCR library. The sample consisted of peripheral blood mononuclear cells (PBMCs), taken at new diagnosis, from a patient treated with antithyroid drugs. The receptors stem from a female donor with Graves disease.

This clonotype appeared many times. This chain uses TRBV20-1 with TRBJ2-1; TRBD2 matches 12 bases. V lost 7 bases to trimming and J lost 5 bases; unmatched junction nucleotides: 9. Germline CDR1 reads DFQATT; CDR2 reads SNEGSKA (reference sequence). The CDR3 spans 15 residues. In DNA, the CDR3 is TGCAGTGGGGCTAGCGGGAGGGCCGAAGACAATGAGCAGTTCTTC. Translation: CSGASGRAEDNEQFF.

The rearrangement uses TRBV28 and TRBJ1-1, with 8 bases matching TRBD1. With V trimmed by 5 bases and J by 3 bases, 8 bases remained unmatched. The CDR3 consists of 15 residues. Germline V CDR1 and CDR2: MDHEN, SYDVKM. The CDR3 sequence: CASSPGQGVYTEAFF. For the CDR3, the DNA is TGTGCCAGCAGTCCCGGACAGGGTGTGTACACTGAAGCTTTCTTT.

The sample holds many counts of this clonotype. The CDR3 loop reads CSARTQPGDGYTF. The CDR3 nucleotides are TGCAGTGCTAGGACACAGCCCGGCGATGGCTACACCTTC. This sequence joins TRBV20-1 and TRBJ1-2; D not certain. Trimming cost V 3 bases and J 6 bases, with 14 bases left between them. CDR1 is DFQATT and CDR2 is SNEGSKA in the germline V gene (reference sequence). There are 13 residues in the CDR3.

The chain carries TRBV20-1 and TRBJ1-5; D is perhaps TRBD1 (5 bases). The length of the CDR3 is 14 residues. Trimming left V 2 bases short and J 5 bases short, with 13 bases between. Germline V lookup: CDR1 DFQATT, CDR2 SNEGSKA (reference sequence). CDR3 region: CSARFQGIDQPQHF. In DNA form, the CDR3 reads TGCAGTGCTAGATTCCAGGGTATCGATCAGCCCCAGCATTTT.

There are many counts of this clonotype. The chain uses TRBV30 and TRBJ1-2; unclear D gene. Germline V CDR1 and CDR2: GTSNPN, SVGIG (reference sequence). The V gene lost 0 bases and the J gene lost 1 base, with 9 bases spanning the gap. The CDR3 totals 14 residues. The DNA for the CDR3 is TGTGCCTGGAGTGTTACTGGGTTTAACTATGGCTACACCTTC. Translation gives CAWSVTGFNYGYTF. Full variable domain (remainder filled in from reference TRBV30 and TRBJ1-2): SQTIHQWPATLVQPVGSPLSLECTVEGTSNPNLYWYRQAAGRGLQLLFYSVGIGQISSEVPQNLSASRPQDRQFILSSKKLLLSDSGFYLCAWSVTGFNYGYTFGSGTRLTVV.